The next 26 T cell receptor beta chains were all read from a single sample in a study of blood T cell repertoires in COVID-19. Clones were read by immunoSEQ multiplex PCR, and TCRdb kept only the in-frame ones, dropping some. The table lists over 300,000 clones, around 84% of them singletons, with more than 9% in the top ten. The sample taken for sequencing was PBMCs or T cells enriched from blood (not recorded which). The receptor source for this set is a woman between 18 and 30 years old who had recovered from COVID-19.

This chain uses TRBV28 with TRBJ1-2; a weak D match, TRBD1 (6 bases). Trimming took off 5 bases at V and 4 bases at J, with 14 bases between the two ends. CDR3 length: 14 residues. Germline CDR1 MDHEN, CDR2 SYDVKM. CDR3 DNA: TGTGCCAGCAGTACCTCGCCGACAGGCTATGGCTACACCTTC. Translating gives CASSTSPTGYGYTF.

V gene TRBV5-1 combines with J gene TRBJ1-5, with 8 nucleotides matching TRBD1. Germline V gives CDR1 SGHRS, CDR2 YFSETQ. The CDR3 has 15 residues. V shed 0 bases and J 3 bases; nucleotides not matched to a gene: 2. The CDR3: CASSLEDRDNQPQHF. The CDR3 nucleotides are TGCGCCAGCAGCTTGGAGGACAGGGACAATCAGCCCCAGCATTTT.

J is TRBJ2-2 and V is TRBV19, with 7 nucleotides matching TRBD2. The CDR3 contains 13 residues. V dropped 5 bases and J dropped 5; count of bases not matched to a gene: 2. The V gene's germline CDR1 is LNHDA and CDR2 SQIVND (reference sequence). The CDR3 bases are TGTGCCAGTAGTTGGGAGGGTACCGGGGAGCTGTTTTTT. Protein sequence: CASSWEGTGELFF.

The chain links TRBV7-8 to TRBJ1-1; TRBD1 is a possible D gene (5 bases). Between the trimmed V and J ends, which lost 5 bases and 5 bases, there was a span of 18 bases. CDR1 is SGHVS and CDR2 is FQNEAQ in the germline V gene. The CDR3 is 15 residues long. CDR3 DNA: TGTGCCAGCAGCACCCATCGGGACGGGGGAACTGAAGCTTTCTTT. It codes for CASSTHRDGGTEAFF.

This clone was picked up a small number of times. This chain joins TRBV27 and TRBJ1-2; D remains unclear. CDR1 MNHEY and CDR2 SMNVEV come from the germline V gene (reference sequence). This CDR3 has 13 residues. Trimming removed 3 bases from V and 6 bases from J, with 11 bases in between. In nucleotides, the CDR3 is TGTGCCAGCAGTTTGAGGTCCTCCCATGGCTACACCTTC. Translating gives CASSLRSSHGYTF.

The DNA of the CDR3 is TGTGCCAGCAGTTCTTGGCAGGGGGCGCCCTACGAGCAGTACTTC. Its protein product is CASSSWQGAPYEQYF. The V and J genes are TRBV27 and TRBJ2-7; 8 bases align to TRBD1. Trimming at V came to 4 bases and at J to 2 bases, leaving 7 bases not matched to a gene. The CDR3 is 15 amino acids. Looked up from germline, CDR1 is MNHEY and CDR2 is SMNVEV (reference sequence).

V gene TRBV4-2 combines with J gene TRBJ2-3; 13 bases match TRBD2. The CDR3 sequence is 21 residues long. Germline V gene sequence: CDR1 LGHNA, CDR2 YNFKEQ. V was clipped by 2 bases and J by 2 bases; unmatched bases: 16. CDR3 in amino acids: CASSQRTGLAGPRGNTDTQYF. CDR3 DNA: TGTGCCAGCAGCCAAAGGACGGGACTAGCGGGGCCTAGGGGGAACACAGATACGCAGTATTTT.

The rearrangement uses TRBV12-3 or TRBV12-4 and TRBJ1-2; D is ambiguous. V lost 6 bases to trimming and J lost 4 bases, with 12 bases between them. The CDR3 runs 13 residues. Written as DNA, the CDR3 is TGTGCCAGCAGCCCCGGGGTCGGCTATGGCTACACCTTC. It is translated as CASSPGVGYGYTF.

CDR3 sequence: CASRGGELFF. The CDR3 coding sequence is TGCGCCTCCCGGGGCGGGGAGCTGTTTTTT. The V gene is TRBV10-2, the J gene TRBJ2-2; D is perhaps TRBD2 (5 bases). V gave up 11 bases and J gave up 7 bases, with 8 bases separating them. Germline assignment: CDR1 WSHSY and CDR2 SAAADI. The CDR3 is made up of 10 amino acids.

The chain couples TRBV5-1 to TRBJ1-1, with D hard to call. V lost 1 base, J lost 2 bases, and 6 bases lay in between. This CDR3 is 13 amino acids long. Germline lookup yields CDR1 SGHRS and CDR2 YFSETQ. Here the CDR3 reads CASSLPPNTEAFF. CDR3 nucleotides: TGCGCCAGCAGCTTGCCCCCTAACACTGAAGCTTTCTTT. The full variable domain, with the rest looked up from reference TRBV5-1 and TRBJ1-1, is KAGVTQTPRYLIKTRGQQVTLSCSPISGHRSVSWYQQTPGQGLQFLFEYFSETQRNKGNFPGRFSGRQFSNSRSEMNVSTLELGDSALYLCASSLPPNTEAFFGQGTRLTVV.

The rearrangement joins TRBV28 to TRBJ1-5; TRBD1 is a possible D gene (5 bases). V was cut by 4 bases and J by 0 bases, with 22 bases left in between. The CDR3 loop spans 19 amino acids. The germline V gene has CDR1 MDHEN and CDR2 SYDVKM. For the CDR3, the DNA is TGTGCCAGCAGTTCCCCCGACAAGGGGCTTCTTTATAGCAATCAGCCCCAGCATTTT. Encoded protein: CASSSPDKGLLYSNQPQHF.

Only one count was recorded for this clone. The chain's CDR3 is CASSLGTSNTGELFF. Written as DNA, the CDR3 is TGTGCCAGCAGCTTAGGGACATCGAACACCGGGGAGCTGTTTTTT. J is TRBJ2-2 and V is TRBV7-3; D is possibly TRBD1 (6 bases). V lost 2 bases and J lost 0, with 7 bases in between. The V gene's germline CDR1 is SGHTA and CDR2 FQGTGA. The CDR3 has 15 residues.

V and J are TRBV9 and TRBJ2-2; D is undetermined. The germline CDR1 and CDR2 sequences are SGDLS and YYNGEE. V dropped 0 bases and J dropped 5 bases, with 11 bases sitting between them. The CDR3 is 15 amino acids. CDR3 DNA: TGTGCCAGCAGCGTAGAAGCCAGACTGACCGGGGAGCTGTTTTTT. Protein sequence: CASSVEARLTGELFF.

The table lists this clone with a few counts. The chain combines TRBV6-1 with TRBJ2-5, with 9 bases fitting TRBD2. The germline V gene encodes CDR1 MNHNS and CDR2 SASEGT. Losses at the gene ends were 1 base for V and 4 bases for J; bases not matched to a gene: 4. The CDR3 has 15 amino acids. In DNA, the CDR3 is TGTGCCAGCAGTGAAGAGGCTAGCGGGGCAGAGACCCAGTACTTC. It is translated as CASSEEASGAETQYF.

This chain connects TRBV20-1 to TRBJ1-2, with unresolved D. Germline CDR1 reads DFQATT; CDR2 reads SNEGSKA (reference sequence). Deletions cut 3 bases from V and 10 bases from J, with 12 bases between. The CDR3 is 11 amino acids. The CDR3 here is CSASPVGFYTF. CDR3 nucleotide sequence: TGCAGTGCTAGCCCGGTCGGTTTCTACACCTTC.

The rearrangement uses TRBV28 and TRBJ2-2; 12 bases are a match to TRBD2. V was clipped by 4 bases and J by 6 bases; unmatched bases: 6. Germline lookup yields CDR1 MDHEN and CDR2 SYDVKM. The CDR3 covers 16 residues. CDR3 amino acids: CASSSLTSGRSGELFF. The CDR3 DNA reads TGTGCCAGCAGTTCCTTGACTAGCGGGAGATCCGGGGAGCTGTTTTTT.

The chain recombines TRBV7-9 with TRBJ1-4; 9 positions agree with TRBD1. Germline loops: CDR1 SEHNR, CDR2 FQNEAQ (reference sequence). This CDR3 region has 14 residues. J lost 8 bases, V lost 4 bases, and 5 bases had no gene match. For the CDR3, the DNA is TGTGCCAGCAGCTGGAGGACAGGGGACGAAAAACTGTTTTTT. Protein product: CASSWRTGDEKLFF.

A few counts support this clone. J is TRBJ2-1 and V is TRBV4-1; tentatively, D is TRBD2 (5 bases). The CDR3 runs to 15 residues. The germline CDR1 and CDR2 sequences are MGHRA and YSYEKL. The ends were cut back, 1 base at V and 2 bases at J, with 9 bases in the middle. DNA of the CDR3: TGCGCCAGCAGCCAAGGACTACAGACCTACAATGAGCAGTTCTTC. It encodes CASSQGLQTYNEQFF.

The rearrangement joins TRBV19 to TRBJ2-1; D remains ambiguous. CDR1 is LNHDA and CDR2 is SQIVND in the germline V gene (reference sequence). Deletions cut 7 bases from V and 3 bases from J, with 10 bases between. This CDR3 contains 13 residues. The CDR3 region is CASKEFIYNEQFF. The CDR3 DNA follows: TGTGCCAGTAAGGAGTTTATCTACAATGAGCAGTTCTTC.

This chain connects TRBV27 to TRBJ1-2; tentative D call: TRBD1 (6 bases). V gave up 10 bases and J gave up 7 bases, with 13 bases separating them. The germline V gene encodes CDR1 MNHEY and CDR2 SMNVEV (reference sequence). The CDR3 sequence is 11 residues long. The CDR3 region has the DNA TGTGCCACCTCAGGGGAGTTTGGCTACACCTTC. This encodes CATSGEFGYTF.

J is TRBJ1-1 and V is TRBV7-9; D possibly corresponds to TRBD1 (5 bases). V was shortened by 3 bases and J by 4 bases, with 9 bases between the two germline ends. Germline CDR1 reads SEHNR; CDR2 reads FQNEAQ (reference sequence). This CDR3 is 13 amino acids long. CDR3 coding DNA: TGTGCCAGCAGCTTTTCAGGGCTCACTGAAGCTTTCTTT. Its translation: CASSFSGLTEAFF.

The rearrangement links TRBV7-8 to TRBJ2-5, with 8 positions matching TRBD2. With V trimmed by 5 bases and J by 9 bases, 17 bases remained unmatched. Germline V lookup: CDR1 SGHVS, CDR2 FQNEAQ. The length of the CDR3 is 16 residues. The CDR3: CASSPARGLGGEAQYF. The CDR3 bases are TGTGCCAGCAGCCCAGCTAGGGGACTAGGAGGGGAGGCCCAGTACTTC.

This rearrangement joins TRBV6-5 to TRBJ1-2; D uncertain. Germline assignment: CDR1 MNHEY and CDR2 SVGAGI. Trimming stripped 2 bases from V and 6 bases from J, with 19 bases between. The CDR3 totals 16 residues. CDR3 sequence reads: CASSYGSARRENGYTF. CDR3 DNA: TGTGCCAGCAGTTACGGGTCCGCGCGGCGAGAAAATGGCTACACCTTC.

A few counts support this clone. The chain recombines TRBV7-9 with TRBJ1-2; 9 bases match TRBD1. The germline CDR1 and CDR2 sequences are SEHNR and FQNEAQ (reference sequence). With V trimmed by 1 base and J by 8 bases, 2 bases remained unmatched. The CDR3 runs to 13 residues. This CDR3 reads CASSLGQGEGYTF. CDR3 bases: TGTGCCAGCAGCTTAGGACAGGGGGAAGGCTACACCTTC.

DNA for the CDR3: TGTGCCAGCTCACCACCACCCCCGGCGGCGCGCTATGGCTACACCTTC. This translates into CASSPPPPAARYGYTF. This sequence joins TRBV18 and TRBJ1-2, with D hard to call. Deletions cut 0 bases from V and 4 bases from J, with 15 bases between. Germline-derived CDR1 and CDR2 are KGHSH and LQKENI. There are 16 residues in the CDR3.

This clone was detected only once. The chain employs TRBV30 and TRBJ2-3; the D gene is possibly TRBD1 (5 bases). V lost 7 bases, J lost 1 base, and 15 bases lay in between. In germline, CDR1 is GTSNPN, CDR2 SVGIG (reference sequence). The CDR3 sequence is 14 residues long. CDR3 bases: TGTGCCTTAAACACAGGAACAGGCACAGATACGCAGTATTTT. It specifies CALNTGTGTDTQYF.